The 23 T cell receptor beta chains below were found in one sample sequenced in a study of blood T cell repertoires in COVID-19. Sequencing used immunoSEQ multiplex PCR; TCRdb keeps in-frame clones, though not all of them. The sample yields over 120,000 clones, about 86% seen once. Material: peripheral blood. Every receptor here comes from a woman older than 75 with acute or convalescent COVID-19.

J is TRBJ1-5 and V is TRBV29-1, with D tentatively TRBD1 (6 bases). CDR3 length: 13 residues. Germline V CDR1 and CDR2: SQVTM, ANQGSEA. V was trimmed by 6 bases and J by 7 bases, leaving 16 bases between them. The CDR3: CSVGTRGVQPQHF. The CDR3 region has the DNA TGCAGCGTAGGAACCAGGGGTGTACAGCCCCAGCATTTT. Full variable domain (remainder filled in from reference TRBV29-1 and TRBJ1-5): SAVISQKPSRDICQRGTSLTIQCQVDSQVTMMFWYRQQPGQSLTLIATANQGSEATYESGFVIDKFPISRPNLTFSTLTVSNMSPEDSSIYLCSVGTRGVQPQHFGDGTRLSIL.

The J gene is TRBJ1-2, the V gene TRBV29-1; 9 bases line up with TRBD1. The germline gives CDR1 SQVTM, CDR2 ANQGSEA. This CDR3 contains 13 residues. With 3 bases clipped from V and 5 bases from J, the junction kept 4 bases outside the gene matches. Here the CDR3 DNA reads TGCAGCGTTGAGAGGGGACAGGGTTATGGCTACACCTTC. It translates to CSVERGQGYGYTF.

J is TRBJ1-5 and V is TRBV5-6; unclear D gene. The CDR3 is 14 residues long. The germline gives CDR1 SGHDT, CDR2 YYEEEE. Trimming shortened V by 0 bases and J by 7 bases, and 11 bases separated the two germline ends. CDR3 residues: CASSLGAGRQPQHF. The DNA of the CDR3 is TGTGCCAGCAGCTTGGGGGCGGGGAGACAGCCCCAGCATTTT.

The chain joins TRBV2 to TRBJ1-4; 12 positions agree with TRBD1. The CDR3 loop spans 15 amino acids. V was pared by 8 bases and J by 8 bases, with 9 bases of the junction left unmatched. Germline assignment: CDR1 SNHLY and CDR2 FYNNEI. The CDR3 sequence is CASRDRGRIGEKLFF. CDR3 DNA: TGTGCCAGCCGGGACAGGGGGCGCATAGGGGAAAAACTGTTTTTT.

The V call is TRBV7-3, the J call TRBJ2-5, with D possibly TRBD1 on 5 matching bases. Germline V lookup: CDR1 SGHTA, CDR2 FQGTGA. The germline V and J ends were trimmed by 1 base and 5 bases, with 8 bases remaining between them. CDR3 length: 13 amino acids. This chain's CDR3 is CASSLISGETQYF. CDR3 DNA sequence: TGTGCCAGCAGCTTAATCTCAGGGGAGACCCAGTACTTC.

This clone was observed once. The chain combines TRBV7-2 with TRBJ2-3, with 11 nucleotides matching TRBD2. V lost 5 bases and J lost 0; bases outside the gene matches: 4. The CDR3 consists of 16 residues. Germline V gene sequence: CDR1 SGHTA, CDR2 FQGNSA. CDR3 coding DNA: TGTGCCAGCAGCAGTAGCGGGGGGGCAAGCACAGATACGCAGTATTTT. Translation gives CASSSSGGASTDTQYF.

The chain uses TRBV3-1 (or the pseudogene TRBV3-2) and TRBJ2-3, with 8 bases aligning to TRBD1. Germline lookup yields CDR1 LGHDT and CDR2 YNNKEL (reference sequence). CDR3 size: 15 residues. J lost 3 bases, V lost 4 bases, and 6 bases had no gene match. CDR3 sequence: CASSPDRDRTDTQYF. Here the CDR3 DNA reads TGTGCCAGCAGCCCGGACAGGGATCGGACAGATACGCAGTATTTT.

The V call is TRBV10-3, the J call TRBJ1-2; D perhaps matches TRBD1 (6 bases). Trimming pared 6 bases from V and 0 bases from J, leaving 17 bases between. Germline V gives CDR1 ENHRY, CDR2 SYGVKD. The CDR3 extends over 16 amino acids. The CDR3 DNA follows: TGTGCCATCAGCCGAGGGGGACCCGCTACTAACTATGGCTACACCTTC. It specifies CAISRGGPATNYGYTF.

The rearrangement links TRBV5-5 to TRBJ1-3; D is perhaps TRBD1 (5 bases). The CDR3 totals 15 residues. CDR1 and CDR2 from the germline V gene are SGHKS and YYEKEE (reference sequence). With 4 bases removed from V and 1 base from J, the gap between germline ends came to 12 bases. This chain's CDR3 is CASSPGLGSGNTIYF. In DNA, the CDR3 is TGTGCCAGCAGCCCGGGACTTGGATCTGGAAACACCATATATTTT.

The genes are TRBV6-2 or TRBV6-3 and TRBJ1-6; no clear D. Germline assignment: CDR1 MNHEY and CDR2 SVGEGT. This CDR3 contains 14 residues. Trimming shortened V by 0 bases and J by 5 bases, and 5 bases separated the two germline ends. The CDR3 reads CASSYSQDNSPLHF. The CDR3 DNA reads TGTGCCAGCAGTTACTCCCAGGATAATTCACCCCTCCACTTT.

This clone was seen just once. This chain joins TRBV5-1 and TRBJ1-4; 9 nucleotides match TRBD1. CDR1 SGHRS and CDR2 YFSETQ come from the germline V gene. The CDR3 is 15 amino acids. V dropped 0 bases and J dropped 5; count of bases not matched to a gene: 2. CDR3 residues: CASSLAGTGNEKLFF. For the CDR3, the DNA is TGCGCCAGCAGCTTGGCCGGGACAGGGAATGAAAAACTGTTTTTT.

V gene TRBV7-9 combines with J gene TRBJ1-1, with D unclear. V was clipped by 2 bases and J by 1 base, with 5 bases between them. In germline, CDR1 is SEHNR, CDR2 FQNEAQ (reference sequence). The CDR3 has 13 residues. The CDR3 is CASSLQQNTEAFF. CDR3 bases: TGTGCCAGCAGCTTACAACAGAACACTGAAGCTTTCTTT.

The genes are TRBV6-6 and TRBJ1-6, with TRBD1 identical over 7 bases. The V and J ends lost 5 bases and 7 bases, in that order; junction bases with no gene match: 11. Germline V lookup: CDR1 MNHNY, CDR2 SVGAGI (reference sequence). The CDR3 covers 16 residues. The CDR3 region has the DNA TGTGCCAGCAGTCGCCTCCGACAGGGAGACAATTCACCCCTCCACTTT. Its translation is CASSRLRQGDNSPLHF.

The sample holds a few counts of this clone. Here the CDR3 reads CASSADRAAGELFF. In DNA form, the CDR3 reads TGTGCCAGCAGCGCGGACAGGGCGGCCGGGGAGCTGTTTTTT. This rearrangement joins TRBV7-8 to TRBJ2-2; TRBD1 agrees at 8 bases. This CDR3 spans 14 amino acids. The V segment lost 5 bases and the J segment 6 bases; nucleotides outside the gene matches: 5. The germline V gene encodes CDR1 SGHVS and CDR2 FQNEAQ. The full variable domain, rest sourced from reference TRBV7-8 and TRBJ2-2, is GAGVSQSPRYKVAKRGQDVALRCDPISGHVSLFWYQQALGQGPEFLTYFQNEAQLDKSGLPSDRFFAERPEGSVSTLKIQRTQQEDSAVYLCASSADRAAGELFFGEGSRLTVL.

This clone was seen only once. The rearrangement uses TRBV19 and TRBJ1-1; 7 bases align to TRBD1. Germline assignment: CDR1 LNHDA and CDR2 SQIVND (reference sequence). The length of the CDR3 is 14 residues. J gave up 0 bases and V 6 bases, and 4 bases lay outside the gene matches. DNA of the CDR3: TGTGCCAGTAGGGGACAGCTTTTGAACACTGAAGCTTTCTTT. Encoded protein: CASRGQLLNTEAFF.

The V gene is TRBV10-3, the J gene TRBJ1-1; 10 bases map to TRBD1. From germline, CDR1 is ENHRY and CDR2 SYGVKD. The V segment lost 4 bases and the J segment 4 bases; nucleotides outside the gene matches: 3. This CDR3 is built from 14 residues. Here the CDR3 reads CAISVGTGVTEAFF. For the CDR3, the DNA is TGTGCCATCAGTGTTGGGACAGGGGTCACTGAAGCTTTCTTT.

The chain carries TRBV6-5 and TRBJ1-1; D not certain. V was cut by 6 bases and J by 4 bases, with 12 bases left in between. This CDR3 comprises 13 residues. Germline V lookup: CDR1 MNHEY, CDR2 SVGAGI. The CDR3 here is CASSLNPGTEAFF. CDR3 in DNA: TGTGCCAGCAGCCTAAACCCAGGCACTGAAGCTTTCTTT.

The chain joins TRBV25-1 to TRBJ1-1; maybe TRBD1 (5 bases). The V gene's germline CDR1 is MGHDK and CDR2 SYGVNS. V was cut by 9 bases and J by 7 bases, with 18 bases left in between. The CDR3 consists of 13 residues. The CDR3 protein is CASKQELWGEAFF. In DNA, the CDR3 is TGTGCCAGTAAACAGGAACTATGGGGTGAAGCTTTCTTT.

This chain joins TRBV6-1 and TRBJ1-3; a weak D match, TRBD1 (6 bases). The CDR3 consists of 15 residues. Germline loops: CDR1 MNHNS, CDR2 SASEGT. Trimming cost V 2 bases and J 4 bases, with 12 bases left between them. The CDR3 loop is CASSERGGYGNTIYF. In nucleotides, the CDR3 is TGTGCCAGCAGTGAAAGGGGGGGGTACGGAAACACCATATATTTT.

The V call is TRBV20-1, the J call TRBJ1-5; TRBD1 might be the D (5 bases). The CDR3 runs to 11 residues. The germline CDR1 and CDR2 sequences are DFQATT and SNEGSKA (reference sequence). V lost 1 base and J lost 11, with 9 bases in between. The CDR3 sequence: CSARVGGTQHF. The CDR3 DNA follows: TGCAGTGCTAGAGTGGGGGGAACCCAGCATTTT.

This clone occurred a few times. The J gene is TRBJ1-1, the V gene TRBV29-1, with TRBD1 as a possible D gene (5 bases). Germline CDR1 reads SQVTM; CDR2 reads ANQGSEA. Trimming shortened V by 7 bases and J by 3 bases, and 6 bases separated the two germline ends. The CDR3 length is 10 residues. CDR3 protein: CSARDTEAFF. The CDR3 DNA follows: TGCAGCGCCAGGGACACTGAAGCTTTCTTT. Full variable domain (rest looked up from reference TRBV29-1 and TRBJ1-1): SAVISQKPSRDICQRGTSLTIQCQVDSQVTMMFWYRQQPGQSLTLIATANQGSEATYESGFVIDKFPISRPNLTFSTLTVSNMSPEDSSIYLCSARDTEAFFGQGTRLTVV.

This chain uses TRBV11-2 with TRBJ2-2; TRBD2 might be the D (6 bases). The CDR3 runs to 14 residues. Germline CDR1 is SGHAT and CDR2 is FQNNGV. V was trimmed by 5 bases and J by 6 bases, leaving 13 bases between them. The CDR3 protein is CASSTPSGAGELFF. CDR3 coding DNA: TGTGCCAGCAGCACCCCGTCGGGGGCCGGGGAGCTGTTTTTT.

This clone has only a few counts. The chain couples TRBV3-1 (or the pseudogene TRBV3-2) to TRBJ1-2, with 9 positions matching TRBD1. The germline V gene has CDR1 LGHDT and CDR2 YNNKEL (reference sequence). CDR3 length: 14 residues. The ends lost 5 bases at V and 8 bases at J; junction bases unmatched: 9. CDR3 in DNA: TGTGCCAGCAGCGCACCGGGACAGGGTGACGGCTACACCTTC. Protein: CASSAPGQGDGYTF.